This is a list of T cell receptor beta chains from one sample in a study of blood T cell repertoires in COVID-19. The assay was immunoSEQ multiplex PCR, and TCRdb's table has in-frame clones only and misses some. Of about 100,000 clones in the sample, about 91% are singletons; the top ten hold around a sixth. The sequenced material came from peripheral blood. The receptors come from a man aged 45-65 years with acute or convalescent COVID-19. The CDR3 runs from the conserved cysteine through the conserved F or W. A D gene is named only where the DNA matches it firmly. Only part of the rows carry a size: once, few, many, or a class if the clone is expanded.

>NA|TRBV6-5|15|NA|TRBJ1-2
CASSSDSSGGYGYTF
TGTGCCAGCAGTTCCGACAGTTCCGGAGGGTATGGCTACACCTTC
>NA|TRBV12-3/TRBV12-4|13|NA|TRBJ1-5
CASTTHFSKPQHF
TGTGCCAGCACCACTCACTTTTCGAAGCCCCAGCATTTT
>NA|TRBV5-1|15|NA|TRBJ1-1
CASRRDIGMNTEAFF
TGCGCCAGCAGACGGGACATCGGGATGAACACTGAAGCTTTCTTT
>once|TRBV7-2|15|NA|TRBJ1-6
CASSLDGGVDSPLHF
TGTGCCAGCAGCTTAGACGGGGGAGTGGATTCACCCCTCCACTTT
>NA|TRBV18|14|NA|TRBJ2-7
CASSPPGTFYEQYF
TGTGCCAGCTCACCACCTGGGACTTTCTACGAGCAGTACTTC
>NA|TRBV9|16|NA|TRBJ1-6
CASSPDPQGNNSPLHF
TGTGCCAGCAGCCCGGACCCACAGGGCAATAATTCACCCCTCCACTTT
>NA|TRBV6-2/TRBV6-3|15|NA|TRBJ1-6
CASSYSRTATSPLHF
TGTGCCAGCAGTTACTCTCGGACAGCGACTTCACCCCTCCACTTT
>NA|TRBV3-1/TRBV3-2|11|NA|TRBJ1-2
CASGGNYGYTF
TGTGCCAGCGGGGGGAACTATGGCTACACCTTC
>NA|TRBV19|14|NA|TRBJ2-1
CAISPGSSYNEQFF
TGTGCCATCTCTCCGGGATCCTCCTACAATGAGCAGTTCTTC
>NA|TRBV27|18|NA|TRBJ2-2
CASSVTSGGGFLTGELFF
TGTGCCAGCAGTGTCACTTCGGGCGGGGGCTTTCTCACCGGGGAGCTGTTTTTT
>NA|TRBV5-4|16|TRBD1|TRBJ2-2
CASSLGGTGFTGELFF
TGTGCCAGCAGCTTGGGCGGGACAGGGTTCACCGGGGAGCTGTTTTTT